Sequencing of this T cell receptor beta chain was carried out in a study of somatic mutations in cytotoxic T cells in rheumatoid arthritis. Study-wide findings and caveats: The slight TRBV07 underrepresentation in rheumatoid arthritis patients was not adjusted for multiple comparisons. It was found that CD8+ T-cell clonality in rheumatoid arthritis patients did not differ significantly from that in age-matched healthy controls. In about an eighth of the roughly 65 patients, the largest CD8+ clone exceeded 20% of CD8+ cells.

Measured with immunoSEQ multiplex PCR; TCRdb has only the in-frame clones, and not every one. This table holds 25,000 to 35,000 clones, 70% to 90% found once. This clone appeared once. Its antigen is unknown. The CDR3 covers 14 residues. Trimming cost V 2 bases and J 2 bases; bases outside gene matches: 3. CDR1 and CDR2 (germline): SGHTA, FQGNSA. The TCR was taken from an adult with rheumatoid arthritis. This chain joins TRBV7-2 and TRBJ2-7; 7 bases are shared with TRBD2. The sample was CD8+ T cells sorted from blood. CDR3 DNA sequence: TGTGCCAGCAGCTTATCTAGCGGCGCCTACGAGCAGTACTTC. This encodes CASSLSSGAYEQYF.